Following are 16 T cell receptor beta chains from one sample sequenced in a study of shared clonotypes between healthy human individuals. Using immunoSEQ multiplex PCR, the repertoire was profiled, and TCRdb retains in-frame clones only, with some absent. The sample shows some 2,100,000 clones, more than 90% of them seen only once. The sample taken for sequencing was naive CD4+ T cells sorted from blood. Indicated subset: CD45RA+ positively selected. These receptors came from a man aged 18 to 35 in good health.

Of note for this clone: One end of the junction does not line up with germline, which may come from a read error. CDR3 sequence: CASSVTPLLGDAGWVF. CDR3 in DNA: TGTGCCAGCAGCGTAACCCCCCTTTTAGGGGACGCGGGCTGGGTCTTC. The chain is built from TRBV9 and TRBJ1-2; D is perhaps TRBD1 (5 bases). Germline CDR1 reads SGDLS; CDR2 reads YYNGEE. This CDR3 region has 16 residues.

The rearrangement links TRBV5-1 to TRBJ1-4; the D gene is possibly TRBD1 (6 bases). The CDR3 consists of 13 residues. The V end was cut by 4 bases, the J end by 4 bases, with 8 bases between. Germline assignment: CDR1 SGHRS and CDR2 YFSETQ. The CDR3 region has the DNA TGCGCCAGCAGCCAGGGGATTAATGAAAAACTGTTTTTT. Protein product: CASSQGINEKLFF. The full variable domain, completed using reference TRBV5-1 and TRBJ1-4, is KAGVTQTPRYLIKTRGQQVTLSCSPISGHRSVSWYQQTPGQGLQFLFEYFSETQRNKGNFPGRFSGRQFSNSRSEMNVSTLELGDSALYLCASSQGINEKLFFGSGTQLSVL.

The chain couples TRBV13 to TRBJ2-2; tentatively, D is TRBD1 (5 bases). The CDR3 spans 17 residues. Trimming cost V 1 base and J 4 bases, with 16 bases left between them. The germline CDR1 and CDR2 sequences are PRHDT and FYEKMQ (reference sequence). The CDR3 DNA follows: TGTGCCAGCAGCTTAGAACGGGCAGGGATCGTCACCGGGGAGCTGTTTTTT. Translated: CASSLERAGIVTGELFF.

The rearrangement joins TRBV5-1 to TRBJ2-1, with 7 nucleotides matching TRBD1. Germline V gene lookup returns CDR1 SGHRS and CDR2 YFSETQ. Trimming at V came to 4 bases and at J to 6 bases, leaving 7 bases not matched to a gene. The CDR3 is 14 residues long. The CDR3 coding sequence is TGCGCCAGCAGCCTTGGGGACAGCCCCAATGAGCAGTTCTTC. It yields the protein CASSLGDSPNEQFF. The variable domain in full, with the rest retrieved from reference TRBV5-1 and TRBJ2-1, is KAGVTQTPRYLIKTRGQQVTLSCSPISGHRSVSWYQQTPGQGLQFLFEYFSETQRNKGNFPGRFSGRQFSNSRSEMNVSTLELGDSALYLCASSLGDSPNEQFFGPGTRLTVL.

About this clone itself: Other DNA sequences in this sample translate to the same CDR3. The chain recombines TRBV9 with TRBJ1-5; D uncertain. The CDR3 loop spans 13 amino acids. V dropped 2 bases and J dropped 4 bases, with 7 bases sitting between them. Germline V gene data show CDR1 as SGDLS and CDR2 as YYNGEE. CDR3 bases: TGTGCCAGCAGCGTGGGGAATAATCAGCCCCAGCATTTT. As protein: CASSVGNNQPQHF.

This chain links TRBV9 with TRBJ2-5; TRBD1 agrees at 8 bases. V was clipped by 5 bases and J by 5 bases; unmatched bases: 8. From germline, CDR1 is SGDLS and CDR2 YYNGEE. The CDR3 extends over 14 amino acids. The CDR3 protein is CASSSGQGWETQYF. The CDR3 DNA is TGTGCCAGCAGTTCAGGACAGGGATGGGAGACCCAGTACTTC.

J is TRBJ1-4 and V is TRBV25-1; D not resolved. Per germline, CDR1 MGHDK and CDR2 SYGVNS. The length of the CDR3 is 14 residues. The V end lost 3 bases, the J end lost 8 bases, and 13 bases lay between the germline ends. Here the CDR3 DNA reads TGTGCCAGCAGTGATCACGGGTCTCGGGAAAAACTGTTTTTT. Translated, it gives CASSDHGSREKLFF.

The chain links TRBV4-1 to TRBJ1-5; D gene ambiguous. CDR1 MGHRA and CDR2 YSYEKL come from the germline V gene. V dropped 11 bases and J dropped 4 bases, with 15 bases sitting between them. This CDR3 is 13 amino acids long. CDR3 coding DNA: TGCGCCTCGTCTTGGGGTCCGAATCAGCCCCAGCATTTT. Residues: CASSWGPNQPQHF.

The genes are TRBV27 and TRBJ2-7, with 9 bases identical to TRBD2. CDR1 is MNHEY, CDR2 SMNVEV, per germline (reference sequence). The CDR3 has 15 residues. V gave up 2 bases and J gave up 3 bases; unmatched junction bases: 5. The CDR3 nucleotides are TGTGCCAGCAGTTTAAAAGTAGCGGGGGTCTACGAGCAGTACTTC. This encodes CASSLKVAGVYEQYF.

For this clone: The same CDR3 can be traced to other DNA sequences in this sample. The rearrangement uses TRBV29-1 and TRBJ2-5; 8 bases match TRBD1. The CDR3 spans 12 residues. The germline CDR1 and CDR2 sequences are SQVTM and ANQGSEA. Losses at the gene ends were 6 bases for V and 5 bases for J; bases not matched to a gene: 5. In nucleotides, the CDR3 is TGCAGCGTCGGACAGGGACGTGAGACCCAGTACTTC. It codes for CSVGQGRETQYF.

As concerns this clone: The identical CDR3 is also encoded by other nucleotide sequences in the sample. The chain employs TRBV5-1 and TRBJ2-5; possibly TRBD2 for D (6 bases). V was trimmed by 4 bases and J by 3 bases, leaving 13 bases between them. Germline loops: CDR1 SGHRS, CDR2 YFSETQ. This CDR3 contains 14 residues. The CDR3 nucleotides are TGCGCCAGCAGCCCCGGGACTGGAAAAGAGACCCAGTACTTC. This encodes CASSPGTGKETQYF.

For the CDR3, the DNA is TGTGCCAGCAGCTTAGATTTTGCGGGACTAGCGTTAATCAATGAGCAGTTCTTC. Translating it yields CASSLDFAGLALINEQFF. The rearrangement uses TRBV11-2 and TRBJ2-1; 10 nucleotides match TRBD2. In germline, CDR1 is SGHAT, CDR2 FQNNGV. CDR3 length: 18 amino acids. The trim removed 0 bases at V and 6 bases at J, leaving 11 bases unmatched.

A word on this clone: The same CDR3 arises from other DNA sequences in this sample as well. The rearrangement joins TRBV10-3 to TRBJ1-1; D is perhaps TRBD1 (6 bases). CDR3 length equals 14 residues. Deletions cut 5 bases from V and 1 base from J, with 11 bases between. Germline V CDR1 and CDR2: ENHRY, SYGVKD. CDR3 region: CAISPVTGNTEAFF. In DNA form, the CDR3 reads TGTGCCATCAGTCCCGTGACAGGGAACACTGAAGCTTTCTTT.

The chain employs TRBV4-3 and TRBJ1-3, with no clear D. The CDR3 covers 15 residues. V was shortened by 0 bases and J by 0 bases, with 6 bases between the two germline ends. Looked up from germline, CDR1 is LGHNA and CDR2 is YSLEER. This CDR3 reads CASSQDQVSGNTIYF. CDR3 nucleotides: TGCGCCAGCAGCCAAGATCAGGTCTCTGGAAACACCATATATTTT.

This clone appeared once. The gene calls are TRBV18 and TRBJ2-3; perhaps TRBD1 as D (6 bases). V was cut by 6 bases and J by 1 base, with 17 bases left in between. CDR1 KGHSH and CDR2 LQKENI come from the germline V gene. CDR3 length: 16 amino acids. The CDR3 is CASSSPERQGTDTQYF. Written as DNA, the CDR3 is TGTGCCAGCTCGAGCCCGGAGAGACAGGGCACAGATACGCAGTATTTT. Filled out from reference TRBV18 and TRBJ2-3, the complete variable domain reads NAGVMQNPRHLVRRRGQEARLRCSPMKGHSHVYWYRQLPEEGLKFMVYLQKENIIDESGMPKERFSAEFPKEGPSILRIQQVVRGDSAAYFCASSSPERQGTDTQYFGPGTRLTVL.

The rearrangement joins TRBV2 to TRBJ2-7; 8 nucleotides line up with TRBD1. The CDR3 has 13 residues. With V trimmed by 11 bases and J by 4 bases, 10 bases remained unmatched. The V gene's germline CDR1 is SNHLY and CDR2 FYNNEI. CDR3 residues: CAGTGMIAYEQYF. CDR3 DNA: TGTGCCGGGACAGGTATGATTGCATACGAGCAGTACTTC.